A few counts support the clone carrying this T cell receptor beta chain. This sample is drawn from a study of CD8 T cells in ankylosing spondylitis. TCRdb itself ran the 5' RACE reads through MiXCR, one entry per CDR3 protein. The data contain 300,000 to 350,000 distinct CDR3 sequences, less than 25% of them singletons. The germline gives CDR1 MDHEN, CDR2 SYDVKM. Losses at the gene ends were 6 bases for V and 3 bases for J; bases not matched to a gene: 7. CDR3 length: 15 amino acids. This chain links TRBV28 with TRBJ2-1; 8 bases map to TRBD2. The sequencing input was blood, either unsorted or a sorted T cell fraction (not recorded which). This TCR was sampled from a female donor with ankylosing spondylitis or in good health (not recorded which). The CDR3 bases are TGTGCCAGCAGGCCCTCGCTAGCGGGCTACAATGAGCAGTTCTTC. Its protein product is CASRPSLAGYNEQFF.